This T cell receptor beta chain derives from a study of T-cell memory formation after mild COVID-19. From the 5' RACE reads, TCRdb called clonotypes with MiXCR, one entry per CDR3 protein. The table shows about 200,000 distinct CDR3 sequences, with about 18% occurring only once. For this clonotype: At one of its ends the junction is not consistent with the germline gene, which may arise from a read error.

The V gene's germline CDR1 is SGDLS and CDR2 YYNGEE. The CDR3 is 15 amino acids. This sequence was found in an adult woman who had mild COVID-19 (a few samples of this study predate the infection). Cell type and time point are not known. This chain uses TRBV9 with TRBJ1-1; TRBD1 might be the D (5 bases). Sequences were obtained from PBMCs or a T cell subset sorted from them (not recorded which). The DNA of the CDR3 is TGTGCCAGCAGCCCAGATCCAGGACACAAACCACCCCCACTTTTT. Protein sequence: CASSPDPGHKPPPLF.